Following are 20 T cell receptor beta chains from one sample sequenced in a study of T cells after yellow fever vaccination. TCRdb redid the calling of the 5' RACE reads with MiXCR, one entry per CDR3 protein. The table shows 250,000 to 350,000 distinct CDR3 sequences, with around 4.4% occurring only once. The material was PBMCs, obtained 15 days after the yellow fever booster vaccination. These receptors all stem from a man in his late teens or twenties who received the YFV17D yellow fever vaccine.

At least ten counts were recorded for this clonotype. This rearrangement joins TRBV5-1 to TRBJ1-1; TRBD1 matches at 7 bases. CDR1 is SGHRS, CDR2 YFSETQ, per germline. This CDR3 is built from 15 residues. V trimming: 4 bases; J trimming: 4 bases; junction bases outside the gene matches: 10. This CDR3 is CASSRSTGTATEAFF. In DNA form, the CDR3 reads TGCGCCAGCAGCCGCAGCACCGGGACAGCCACTGAAGCTTTCTTT. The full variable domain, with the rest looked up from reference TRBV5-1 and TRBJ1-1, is KAGVTQTPRYLIKTRGQQVTLSCSPISGHRSVSWYQQTPGQGLQFLFEYFSETQRNKGNFPGRFSGRQFSNSRSEMNVSTLELGDSALYLCASSRSTGTATEAFFGQGTRLTVV.

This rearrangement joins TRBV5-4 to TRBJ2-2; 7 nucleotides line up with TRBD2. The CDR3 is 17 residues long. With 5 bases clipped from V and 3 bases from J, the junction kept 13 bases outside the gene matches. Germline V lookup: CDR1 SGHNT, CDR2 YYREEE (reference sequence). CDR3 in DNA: TGTGCCAGCAGGCGTGGAGTGGGGCTAGCGGACACCGGGGAGCTGTTTTTT. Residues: CASRRGVGLADTGELFF.

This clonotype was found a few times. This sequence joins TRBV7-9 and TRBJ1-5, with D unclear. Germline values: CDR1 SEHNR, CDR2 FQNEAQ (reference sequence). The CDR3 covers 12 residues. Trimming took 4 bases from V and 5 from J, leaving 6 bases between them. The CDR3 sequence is CASSSDYQPQHF. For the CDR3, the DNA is TGTGCCAGCAGCTCCGACTATCAGCCCCAGCATTTT.

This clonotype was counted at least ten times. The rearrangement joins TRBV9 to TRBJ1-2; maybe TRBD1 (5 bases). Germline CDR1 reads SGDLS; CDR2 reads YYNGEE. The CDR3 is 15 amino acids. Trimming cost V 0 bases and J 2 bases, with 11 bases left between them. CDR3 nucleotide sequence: TGTGCCAGCAGCGTAGATCAGGGAAGGAACTATGGCTACACCTTC. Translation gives CASSVDQGRNYGYTF.

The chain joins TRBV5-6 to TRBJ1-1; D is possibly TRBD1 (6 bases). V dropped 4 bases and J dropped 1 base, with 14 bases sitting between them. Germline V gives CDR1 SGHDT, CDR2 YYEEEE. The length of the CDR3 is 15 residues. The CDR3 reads CASSGRGLGNTEAFF. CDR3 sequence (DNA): TGTGCCAGCAGCGGCAGGGGTTTAGGGAACACTGAAGCTTTCTTT.

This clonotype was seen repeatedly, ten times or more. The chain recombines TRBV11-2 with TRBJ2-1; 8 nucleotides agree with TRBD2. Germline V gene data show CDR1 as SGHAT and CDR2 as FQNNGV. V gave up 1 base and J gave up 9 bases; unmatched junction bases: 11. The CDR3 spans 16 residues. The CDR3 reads CASSLAVASGWGEQFF. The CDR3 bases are TGTGCCAGCAGCTTAGCAGTGGCTAGCGGGTGGGGTGAGCAGTTCTTC. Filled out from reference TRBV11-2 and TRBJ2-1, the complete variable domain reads EAGVAQSPRYKIIEKRQSVAFWCNPISGHATLYWYQQILGQGPKLLIQFQNNGVVDDSQLPKDRFSAERLKGVDSTLKIQPAKLEDSAVYLCASSLAVASGWGEQFFGPGTRLTVL.

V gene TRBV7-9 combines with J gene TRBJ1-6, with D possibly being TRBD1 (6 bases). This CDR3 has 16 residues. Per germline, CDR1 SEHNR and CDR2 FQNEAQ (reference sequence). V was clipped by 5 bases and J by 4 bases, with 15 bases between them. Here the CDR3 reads CASSPGGGAYNSPLHF. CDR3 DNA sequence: TGTGCCAGCAGCCCCGGTGGGGGGGCATATAATTCACCCCTCCACTTT.

The CDR3 sequence is CASRTGTGATGELFF. As DNA, the CDR3 is TGTGCCAGCAGGACCGGGACAGGGGCTACCGGGGAGCTGTTTTTT. The chain couples TRBV12-3 or TRBV12-4 to TRBJ2-2; TRBD1 matches 10 bases. This CDR3 is 15 amino acids long. The V and J ends lost 6 bases and 5 bases, in that order; junction bases with no gene match: 6.

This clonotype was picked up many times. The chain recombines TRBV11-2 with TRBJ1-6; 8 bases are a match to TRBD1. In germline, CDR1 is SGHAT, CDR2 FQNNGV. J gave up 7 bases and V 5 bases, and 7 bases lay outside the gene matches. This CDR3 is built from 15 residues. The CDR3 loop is CASSRQGPTNSPLHF. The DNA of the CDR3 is TGTGCCAGCAGCAGACAGGGGCCTACCAATTCACCCCTCCACTTT.

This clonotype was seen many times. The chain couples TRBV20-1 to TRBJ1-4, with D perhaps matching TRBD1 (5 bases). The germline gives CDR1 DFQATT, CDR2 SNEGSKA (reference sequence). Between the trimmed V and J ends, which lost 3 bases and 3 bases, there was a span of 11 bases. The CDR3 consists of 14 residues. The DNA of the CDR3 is TGCAGTGCTAGTGGTGGGGGGGCTAATGAAAAACTGTTTTTT. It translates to CSASGGGANEKLFF.

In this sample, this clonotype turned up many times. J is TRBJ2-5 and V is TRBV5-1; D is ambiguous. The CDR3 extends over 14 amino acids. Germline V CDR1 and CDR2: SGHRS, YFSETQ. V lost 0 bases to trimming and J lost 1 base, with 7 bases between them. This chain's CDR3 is CASSLGASQETQYF. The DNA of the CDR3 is TGCGCCAGCAGCTTGGGGGCGAGCCAAGAGACCCAGTACTTC.

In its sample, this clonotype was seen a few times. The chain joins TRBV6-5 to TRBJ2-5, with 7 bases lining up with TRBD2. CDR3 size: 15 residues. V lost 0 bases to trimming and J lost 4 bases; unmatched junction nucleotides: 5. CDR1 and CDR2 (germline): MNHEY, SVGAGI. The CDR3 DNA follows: TGTGCCAGCAGTTACTCTGGGGGGGAAGGAGAGACCCAGTACTTC. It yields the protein CASSYSGGEGETQYF.

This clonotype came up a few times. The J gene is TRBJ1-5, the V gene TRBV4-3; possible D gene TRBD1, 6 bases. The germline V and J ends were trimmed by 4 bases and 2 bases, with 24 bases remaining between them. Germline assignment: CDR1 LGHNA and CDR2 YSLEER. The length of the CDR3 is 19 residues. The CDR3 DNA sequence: TGCGCCAGCAGCCGGGACATTGCGACGGGGACCAGGGGCAATCAGCCCCAGCATTTT. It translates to CASSRDIATGTRGNQPQHF.

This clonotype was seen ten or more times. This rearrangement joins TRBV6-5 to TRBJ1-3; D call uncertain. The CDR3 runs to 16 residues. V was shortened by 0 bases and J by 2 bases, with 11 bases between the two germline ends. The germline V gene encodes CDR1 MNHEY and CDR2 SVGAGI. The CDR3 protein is CASSYSGEGTGNTIYF. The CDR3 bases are TGTGCCAGCAGTTACTCAGGAGAGGGCACTGGAAACACCATATATTTT.

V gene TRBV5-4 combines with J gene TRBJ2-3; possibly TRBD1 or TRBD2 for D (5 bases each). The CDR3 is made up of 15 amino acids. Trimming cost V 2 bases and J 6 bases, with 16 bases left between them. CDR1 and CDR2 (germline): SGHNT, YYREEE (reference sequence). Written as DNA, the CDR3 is TGTGCCAGCAGCTTACGCCCTACAGGCGGGGATACGCAGTATTTT. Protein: CASSLRPTGGDTQYF.

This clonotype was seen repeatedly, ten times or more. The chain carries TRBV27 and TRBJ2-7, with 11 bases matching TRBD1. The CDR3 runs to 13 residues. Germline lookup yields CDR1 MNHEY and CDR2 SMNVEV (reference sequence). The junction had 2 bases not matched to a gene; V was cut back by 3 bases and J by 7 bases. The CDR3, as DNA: TGTGCCAGCAGTTTGGGGACAGGGGGAGAGCAGTACTTC. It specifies CASSLGTGGEQYF.

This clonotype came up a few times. This CDR3 reads CASSLRTGGFLGNQPQHF. The CDR3 DNA sequence: TGTGCCAGCTCACTCAGGACAGGGGGCTTTTTGGGCAATCAGCCCCAGCATTTT. The J gene is TRBJ1-5, the V gene TRBV18; 11 bases agree with TRBD1. The CDR3 is 18 residues long. V was pared by 4 bases and J by 2 bases, with 10 bases of the junction left unmatched. CDR1 is KGHSH and CDR2 is LQKENI in the germline V gene.

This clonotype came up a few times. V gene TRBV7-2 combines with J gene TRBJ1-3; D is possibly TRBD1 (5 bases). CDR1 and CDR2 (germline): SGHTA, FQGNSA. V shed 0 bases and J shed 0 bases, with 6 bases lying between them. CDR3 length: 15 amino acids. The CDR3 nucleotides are TGTGCCAGCAGCTTAGCGGGGGGCTCTGGAAACACCATATATTTT. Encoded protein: CASSLAGGSGNTIYF.

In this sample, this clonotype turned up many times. CDR3 in amino acids: CASSLLAVLETQYF. The CDR3 DNA follows: TGTGCCAGCAGTTTGTTAGCCGTGTTAGAGACCCAGTACTTC. The chain is built from TRBV12-3 or TRBV12-4 and TRBJ2-5; D remains ambiguous. This CDR3 comprises 14 residues. V shed 3 bases and J shed 4 bases, with 12 bases lying between them.

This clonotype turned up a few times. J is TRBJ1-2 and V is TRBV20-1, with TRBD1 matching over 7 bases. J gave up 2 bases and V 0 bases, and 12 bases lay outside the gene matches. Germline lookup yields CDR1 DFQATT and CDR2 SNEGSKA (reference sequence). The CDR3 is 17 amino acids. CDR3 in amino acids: CSARDFLRQGENYGYTF. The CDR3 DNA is TGCAGTGCTAGAGATTTTCTAAGACAGGGAGAGAACTATGGCTACACCTTC.